This TCR beta chain was identified in a study of shared clonotypes between healthy human individuals. Assay used: immunoSEQ multiplex PCR; TCRdb lists only in-frame clones, some missing. The repertoire consists of roughly 2.2 million clones, with around 92% occurring once and the leading ten covering approximately 0.39%. CDR3 length: 15 residues. The V segment lost 4 bases and the J segment 4 bases; nucleotides outside the gene matches: 9. The V gene's germline CDR1 is MDHEN and CDR2 SYDVKM. The chain is built from TRBV28 and TRBJ2-7, with 8 nucleotides matching TRBD1. Material: naive CD4+ T cells from PBMCs. The subset was: CD45RA+ positively selected. This receptor was obtained from a man between 18 and 35 years old in good health. Some clones in this sample may be carry-over from other donors' samples. In nucleotides, the CDR3 is TGTGCCAGCAGTTCTCAGGGGGCGGGCGTGTACGAGCAGTACTTC. Translating gives CASSSQGAGVYEQYF.